This passage covers 29 T cell receptor beta chains from one sample sequenced in a study of regulatory T cells in long-lasting Graves disease. Noted time point: persistent/refractory GD, antithyroid drugs over 5 years with positive TRAb. RNA isolated from PBMCs was used to make the TCR library. To make TCR beta libraries, researchers used iRepertoire HTBI primers and Arm-PCR of CDR3 regions. TCRdb reanalysed the multiplex PCR reads using MiXCR and keeps one entry per CDR3 protein. The profile shows a few hundred thousand distinct CDR3 sequences, roughly 22% of them singletons. The sequencing used peripheral blood mononuclear cells (PBMCs), collected when the disease was refractory, from a patient treated with antithyroid drugs. These receptors originate from a female donor with Graves disease.

Worth noting for this clonotype: It may be a read error: a sequence one base away is much more abundant. The chain is built from TRBV28 and TRBJ1-1; the D gene is possibly TRBD1 (5 bases). CDR1 is MDHEN and CDR2 is SYDVKM in the germline V gene. The CDR3 totals 14 residues. CDR3 in DNA: TGTGCCGGCAGTTCAGAGGGGCCAATAACTGAAGCTTTCTTT. Its translation is CAGSSEGPITEAFF.

This clonotype was seen at least ten times. The chain uses TRBV2 and TRBJ2-7, with 7 bases fitting TRBD1. V shed 2 bases, J shed 3 bases, and the junction held 13 bases outside the gene matches. This CDR3 comprises 17 residues. Germline CDR1 and CDR2: SNHLY and FYNNEI. DNA of the CDR3: TGTGCCAGCAGTGAATCTGGTCCCGGACAGGTATACTACGAGCAGTACTTC. Its protein product is CASSESGPGQVYYEQYF.

This clonotype was recorded many times. The chain couples TRBV20-1 to TRBJ1-2; 10 bases align to TRBD1. Germline loops: CDR1 DFQATT, CDR2 SNEGSKA (reference sequence). The CDR3 runs 12 residues. The junction had 5 bases not matched to a gene; V was cut back by 5 bases and J by 8 bases. CDR3 protein: CSARQGAKGYTF. CDR3 nucleotides: TGCAGTGCTCGACAGGGGGCAAAAGGCTACACCTTC.

This clonotype was observed at least ten times. The chain carries TRBV12-3 or TRBV12-4 and TRBJ2-6; D is uncertain. With 6 bases removed from V and 2 bases from J, the gap between germline ends came to 11 bases. The CDR3 loop spans 15 amino acids. CDR3 residues: CASSEVLTGANVLTF. The DNA for the CDR3 is TGTGCCAGCAGCGAAGTCCTTACTGGGGCCAACGTCCTGACTTTC.

This clonotype was detected only a few times. This rearrangement joins TRBV7-9 to TRBJ2-2; TRBD1 aligns across 7 bases. The CDR3 contains 16 residues. From germline, CDR1 is SEHNR and CDR2 FQNEAQ (reference sequence). With 3 bases clipped from V and 1 base from J, the junction kept 5 bases outside the gene matches. CDR3 in DNA: TGTGCCAGCAGCTTCAGGGGGACAAAGAACACCGGGGAGCTGTTTTTT. This encodes CASSFRGTKNTGELFF.

In this sample, this clonotype turned up many times. V gene TRBV12-3 or TRBV12-4 combines with J gene TRBJ1-2; unclear D gene. The V end was cut by 5 bases, the J end by 8 bases, with 12 bases between. The CDR3 is 12 residues long. The CDR3 is CASSKENIGYTF. For the CDR3, the DNA is TGTGCCAGCAGTAAGGAGAATATCGGCTACACCTTC.

This clonotype was picked up many times. This chain uses TRBV5-1 with TRBJ2-7, with D tentatively TRBD2 (6 bases). This CDR3 spans 15 amino acids. The germline V and J ends were trimmed by 2 bases and 0 bases, with 12 bases remaining between them. Germline CDR1 SGHRS, CDR2 YFSETQ. Here the CDR3 DNA reads TGCGCCAGCAGCTTCCCGGGGAGGAGCTCCTACGAGCAGTACTTC. Its translation: CASSFPGRSSYEQYF. Looking up the rest from reference TRBV5-1 and TRBJ2-7 gives the full variable domain: KAGVTQTPRYLIKTRGQQVTLSCSPISGHRSVSWYQQTPGQGLQFLFEYFSETQRNKGNFPGRFSGRQFSNSRSEMNVSTLELGDSALYLCASSFPGRSSYEQYFGPGTRLTVT.

V usage is TRBV27 and J usage is TRBJ2-3, with 8 positions matching TRBD1. This CDR3 has 15 residues. V lost 6 bases to trimming and J lost 5 bases; unmatched junction nucleotides: 10. The germline gives CDR1 MNHEY, CDR2 SMNVEV (reference sequence). The CDR3 DNA follows: TGTGCCAGCAGACAGCAGGGGGCTCTTGGAGATACGCAGTATTTT. It yields the protein CASRQQGALGDTQYF.

This clonotype has ten or more counts. The chain is built from TRBV29-1 and TRBJ2-7; the D is unclear. This CDR3 spans 13 amino acids. The ends were cut back, 7 bases at V and 4 bases at J, with 17 bases in the middle. The germline V gene encodes CDR1 SQVTM and CDR2 ANQGSEA. CDR3 residues: CSAEAELSYEQYF. In nucleotides, the CDR3 is TGCAGCGCCGAAGCAGAACTATCGTACGAGCAGTACTTC.

V usage is TRBV18 and J usage is TRBJ2-3, with D tentatively TRBD1 (6 bases). The CDR3 loop spans 13 amino acids. The germline CDR1 and CDR2 sequences are KGHSH and LQKENI. Trimming took off 4 bases at V and 4 bases at J, with 9 bases between the two ends. The CDR3 DNA sequence: TGTGCCAGCTCACAGGGGGTAGCAGATACGCAGTATTTT. Translated, it gives CASSQGVADTQYF.

This clonotype was detected only a few times. This sequence joins TRBV7-9 and TRBJ2-7; possible D gene TRBD1, 6 bases. This CDR3 comprises 15 residues. The germline V gene encodes CDR1 SEHNR and CDR2 FQNEAQ (reference sequence). V was clipped by 3 bases and J by 5 bases, with 17 bases between them. Written as DNA, the CDR3 is TGTGCCAGCAGCTTTTGGAGGACAGAGTACGACGAGCAGTACTTC. Translation: CASSFWRTEYDEQYF.

The V gene is TRBV10-3, the J gene TRBJ2-7, with TRBD1 matching over 7 bases. Germline lookup yields CDR1 ENHRY and CDR2 SYGVKD. V trimming: 6 bases; J trimming: 0 bases; junction bases outside the gene matches: 5. The CDR3 consists of 14 residues. CDR3 protein: CAIRPGDSSYEQYF. CDR3 DNA: TGTGCCATCAGACCTGGGGACAGCTCCTACGAGCAGTACTTC.

This chain links TRBV25-1 with TRBJ1-6; 12 bases align to TRBD1. The germline CDR1 and CDR2 sequences are MGHDK and SYGVNS. V shed 4 bases, J shed 3 bases, and the junction held 10 bases outside the gene matches. The CDR3 is 19 amino acids. The CDR3: CASSVKGTGGASYNSPLHF. The CDR3 coding sequence is TGTGCCAGCAGTGTAAAAGGGACAGGGGGCGCAAGCTATAATTCACCCCTCCACTTT.

This clonotype has just a few counts. The V gene is TRBV27, the J gene TRBJ1-5, with TRBD1 matching 7 bases. The V segment lost 5 bases and the J segment 5 bases; nucleotides outside the gene matches: 9. The CDR3 consists of 15 residues. Germline CDR1 MNHEY, CDR2 SMNVEV (reference sequence). CDR3 in amino acids: CASSNRDSVYQPQHF. The CDR3 bases are TGTGCCAGCAGTAACCGGGACAGCGTTTATCAGCCCCAGCATTTT.

This clonotype was seen repeatedly, ten times or more. The genes are TRBV28 and TRBJ1-2; D is ambiguous. Germline CDR1 reads MDHEN; CDR2 reads SYDVKM. This CDR3 comprises 14 residues. V shed 10 bases and J shed 4 bases, with 19 bases lying between them. This CDR3 is CAIQRRETAYGYTF. DNA for the CDR3: TGTGCCATTCAGCGGCGGGAGACCGCCTATGGCTACACCTTC.

In its sample, this clonotype was seen a few times. V gene TRBV10-3 combines with J gene TRBJ1-1, with D possibly matching TRBD1 (6 bases). This CDR3 contains 15 residues. Between the trimmed V and J ends, which lost 0 bases and 4 bases, there was a span of 12 bases. Germline CDR1 ENHRY, CDR2 SYGVKD. The DNA for the CDR3 is TGTGCCATCAGTGAGTCGATCAGGGGTCCCACTGAAGCTTTCTTT. This gives the protein CAISESIRGPTEAFF.

This clonotype was seen many times. The chain recombines TRBV20-1 with TRBJ2-5; no reliable D call. The CDR3 is 13 residues long. The V and J ends lost 6 bases and 9 bases respectively, with 20 bases between them. The germline V gene has CDR1 DFQATT and CDR2 SNEGSKA (reference sequence). The CDR3, as DNA: TGCAGTGCCAGTGTGGGCACAACAACTGCCCAGTACTTC. Translating it yields CSASVGTTTAQYF.

This clonotype was detected only once. A much larger clone differs from this one at a single base, so this may be a read error. The gene calls are TRBV29-1 and TRBJ1-1; D not certain. The germline CDR1 and CDR2 sequences are SQVTM and ANQGSEA. The CDR3 runs to 17 residues. Written as DNA, the CDR3 is TGCAGCGTTGACGGCCTTACTGTCGGGAGGATGAACACTGAAGCTTCCTTT. Its translation: CSVDGLTVGRMNTEASF.

Details on this clonotype: A read error may account for a junction end that differs from germline. The rearrangement joins TRBV2 to TRBJ2-7; 8 bases line up with TRBD1. Germline V gene lookup returns CDR1 SNHLY and CDR2 FYNNEI. CDR3 length: 14 residues. The CDR3: CAGSENRGVREQYF. The CDR3, as DNA: TGTGCCGGCAGTGAAAACAGGGGGGTACGTGAGCAGTACTTC.

With respect to this clonotype: One junction end disagrees with the germline gene, perhaps due to a read error. This rearrangement joins TRBV6-1 to TRBJ2-2; maybe TRBD2 (6 bases). This CDR3 is built from 18 residues. CDR1 and CDR2 (germline): MNHNS, SASEGT. In DNA form, the CDR3 reads TGTGCCAGCAGTCTGGCGCTTGGATTAGCGGTTAACACCGGGGAGCTGCTTTTT. Residues: CASSLALGLAVNTGELLF.

The rearrangement links TRBV29-1 to TRBJ2-7, with D tentatively TRBD1 (5 bases). Germline V gene lookup returns CDR1 SQVTM and CDR2 ANQGSEA. V lost 3 bases, J lost 2 bases, and 8 bases lay in between. The CDR3 runs 12 residues. CDR3 amino acids: CSVEDITYEQYF. The CDR3 DNA reads as TGCAGCGTTGAGGACATCACCTACGAGCAGTACTTC.

A few counts support this clonotype. The CDR3 here is CASSLTSTGELFF. The CDR3 nucleotides are TGCGCCAGCAGCCTTACTAGTACCGGGGAGCTGTTTTTT. This sequence joins TRBV5-1 and TRBJ2-2; D perhaps matches TRBD2 (5 bases). This CDR3 comprises 13 residues. With 4 bases removed from V and 5 bases from J, the gap between germline ends came to 9 bases. Germline V gene lookup returns CDR1 SGHRS and CDR2 YFSETQ.

This clonotype showed up many times. The rearrangement joins TRBV6-1 to TRBJ1-1; the D gene is possibly TRBD1 (5 bases). V was clipped by 7 bases and J by 4 bases, with 7 bases between them. Germline V CDR1 and CDR2: MNHNS, SASEGT. CDR3 length: 11 amino acids. In DNA form, the CDR3 reads TGTGCCAGCATTGACAGCACTGAAGCTTTCTTT. Amino acid sequence: CASIDSTEAFF.

The chain employs TRBV18 and TRBJ1-5; possibly TRBD1 for D (6 bases). Per germline, CDR1 KGHSH and CDR2 LQKENI. The V end was cut by 2 bases, the J end by 5 bases, with 16 bases between. CDR3 length: 16 residues. The chain's CDR3 is CASSPGTRSDHQPQHF. The CDR3 bases are TGTGCCAGCTCACCAGGGACAAGGTCGGACCATCAGCCCCAGCATTTT.

This clonotype was detected many times. The chain joins TRBV12-3 or TRBV12-4 to TRBJ1-1, with 7 bases identical to TRBD1. There are 14 residues in the CDR3. V was clipped by 6 bases and J by 1 base; unmatched bases: 5. Here the CDR3 DNA reads TGTGCCAGCAGACTGACAGGGCCGAACACTGAAGCTTTCTTT. This translates into CASRLTGPNTEAFF.

The rearrangement links TRBV6-2 or TRBV6-3 to TRBJ2-2, with TRBD2 identical over 9 bases. The V gene's germline CDR1 is MNHEY and CDR2 SVGEGT. The CDR3 extends over 16 amino acids. V gave up 7 bases and J gave up 7 bases; unmatched junction bases: 13. The CDR3 nucleotides read TGTGCCAGCACCCCACTAGCGGGCGCCCAAGGCGGGGAGCTGTTTTTT. This gives the protein CASTPLAGAQGGELFF.

The chain employs TRBV20-1 and TRBJ2-3; perhaps TRBD1 as D (6 bases). V was cut by 8 bases and J by 0 bases, with 9 bases left in between. The germline CDR1 and CDR2 sequences are DFQATT and SNEGSKA (reference sequence). The CDR3 consists of 12 residues. This CDR3 reads CSNRASTDTQYF. The CDR3 nucleotides read TGCAGTAACAGGGCCAGCACAGATACGCAGTATTTT.

About this clonotype: Given a much more abundant clone one base away, this may be a read error. The rearrangement links TRBV6-1 to TRBJ2-7, with TRBD2 identical over 7 bases. V shed 7 bases and J 1 base; nucleotides not matched to a gene: 7. Germline V gives CDR1 MNHNS, CDR2 SASEGT. The CDR3 loop spans 14 amino acids. The CDR3 reads CASKGLGQSYEQYF. The CDR3 DNA is TGTGCCAGCAAAGGACTAGGGCAGTCCTACGAGCAGTACTTC.

This clonotype was detected only a few times. This sequence joins TRBV19 and TRBJ1-2; unclear D gene. V gave up 5 bases and J gave up 3 bases, with 13 bases separating them. The CDR3 has 14 residues. Looked up from germline, CDR1 is LNHDA and CDR2 is SQIVND (reference sequence). The chain's CDR3 is CASSFGRKYYGYTF. In DNA form, the CDR3 reads TGTGCCAGTAGTTTTGGCAGGAAATACTATGGCTACACCTTC.